This TCR beta chain was documented in a study of T cell responses to AZD1222 COVID-19 vaccine. Study-wide points: Donor demographics were predominantly white British with a female majority; clonal diversity may be underestimated.

A note on this clone: Its specificity is not known.

Sequencing was performed with immunoSEQ multiplex PCR; in TCRdb, only in-frame clones are kept and a portion is missing. The sample carries about 120,000 clones, roughly nine tenths recorded once. The receptor was derived from an adult in good health. The sample consisted of peripheral blood, taken on day 0 of AZD1222 vaccination.

CDR3 in DNA: TGTGCCATCGACAGGGCCAATCAGCCCCAGCATTTT. Translated: CAIDRANQPQHF. The J gene is TRBJ1-5, the V gene TRBV28, with TRBD1 identical over 7 bases. Unmatched junction bases numbered 3, after V lost 10 bases and J lost 3 bases. The CDR3 runs 12 residues. Germline lookup yields CDR1 MDHEN and CDR2 SYDVKM.